The T cell receptor beta chain described here comes from a study of blood T cell repertoires in COVID-19. Whole-study context: PBMCs, B-cell-depleted T cells, or T cells were the source of the cDNA or gDNA that made up the material.

Germline CDR1 is MNHNS and CDR2 is SASEGT. Trimming stripped 4 bases from V and 2 bases from J, with 18 bases between. The CDR3 consists of 16 residues. Enrolled during active infection, Seattle patients were then followed longitudinally. The method was immunoSEQ multiplex PCR; TCRdb's version includes in-frame clones alone and lacks a portion of them. Of fewer than 350,000 clones in the sample, 86% were seen once. The origin of this receptor is a woman in her seventies with COVID-19, enrolled during active disease. The sample comprised peripheral blood. V and J are TRBV6-1 and TRBJ2-7, with a weak D call TRBD1 (6 bases). The DNA of the CDR3 is TGTGCCAGCAGTGTGTTAACTTGGACAGAGACCTACGAGCAGTACTTC. Its translation: CASSVLTWTETYEQYF.